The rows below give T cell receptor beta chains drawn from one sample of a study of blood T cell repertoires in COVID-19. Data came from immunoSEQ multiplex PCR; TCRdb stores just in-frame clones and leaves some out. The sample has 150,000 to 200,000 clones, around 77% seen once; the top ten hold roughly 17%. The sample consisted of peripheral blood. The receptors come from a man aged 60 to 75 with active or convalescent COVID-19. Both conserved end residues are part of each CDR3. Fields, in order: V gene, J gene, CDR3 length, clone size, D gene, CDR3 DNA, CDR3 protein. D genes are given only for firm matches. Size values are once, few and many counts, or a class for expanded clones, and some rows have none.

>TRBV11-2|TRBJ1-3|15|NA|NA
TGTGCCAGCAGCCTGGGGGGTGGTGCTGGAAACACCATATATTTT
CASSLGGGAGNTIYF
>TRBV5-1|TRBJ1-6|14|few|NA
TGCGCCAGCAGCCCCGGACAGAGTAATTCACCCCTCCACTTT
CASSPGQSNSPLHF
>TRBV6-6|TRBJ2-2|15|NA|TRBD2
TGTGCCAGCAGAATACTAGCGGCGAACACCGGGGAGCTGTTTTTT
CASRILAANTGELFF
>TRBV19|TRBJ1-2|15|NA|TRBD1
TGTGCCAGTAGTCTCCTCAGGGGGACAGTCTATGGCTACACCTTC
CASSLLRGTVYGYTF
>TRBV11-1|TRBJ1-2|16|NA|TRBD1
TGTGCCAGCAGCCCCGGACAGGGAATACGATACTATGGCTACACCTTC
CASSPGQGIRYYGYTF
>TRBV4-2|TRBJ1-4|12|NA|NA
TGTGCCAGCAGCACAGGGTATGAAAAACTGTTTTTT
CASSTGYEKLFF
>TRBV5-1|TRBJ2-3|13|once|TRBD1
TGCGCCAGCCGACAGGGGTCGACAGATACGCAGTATTTT
CASRQGSTDTQYF
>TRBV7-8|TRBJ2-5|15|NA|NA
TGTGCCAGCAGCTTAAATACTGGACACGGGGAGACCCAGTACTTC
CASSLNTGHGETQYF
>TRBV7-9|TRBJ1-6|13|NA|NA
TGTGCCAGCAGCCATCCGACAGATTCACCCCTCCACTTT
CASSHPTDSPLHF
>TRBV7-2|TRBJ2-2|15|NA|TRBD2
TGTGCCAGCAGCCAAGGCGGGAGTGGGGCCGGGGAGCTGTTTTTT
CASSQGGSGAGELFF
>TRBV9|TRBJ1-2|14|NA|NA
TGTGCCAGCAGCGTAGGTAGGGGCGACTATGGCTACACCTTC
CASSVGRGDYGYTF
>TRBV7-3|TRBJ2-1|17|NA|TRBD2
TGTGCCAGCAGCCCCCCCGGGGTAGCGGGCTCCTACAATGAGCAGTTCTTC
CASSPPGVAGSYNEQFF
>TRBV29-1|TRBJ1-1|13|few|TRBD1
TGCAGCGTGACGGGACAGATGAACACTGAAGCTTTCTTT
CSVTGQMNTEAFF
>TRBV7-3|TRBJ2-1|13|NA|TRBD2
TGTGCCACCCGTGATAGCGGGAGGAATGAGCAGTTCTTC
CATRDSGRNEQFF
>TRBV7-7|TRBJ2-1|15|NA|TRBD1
TGTGCCAGCAGCCCCGGGACAGACTCCTACAATGAGCAGTTCTTC
CASSPGTDSYNEQFF
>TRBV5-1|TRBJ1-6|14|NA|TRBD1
TGCGCCAGCAGCCGGGGACAGGATAATTCACCCCTCCACTTT
CASSRGQDNSPLHF
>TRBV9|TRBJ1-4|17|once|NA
TGTGCCAGCAGCGTAGAGGAGCCGGGGAAGGGTAATGAAAAACTGTTTTTT
CASSVEEPGKGNEKLFF
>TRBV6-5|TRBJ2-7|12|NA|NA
TGTGCCAGCAGCAGGGTTGCCCACGAGCAGTACTTC
CASSRVAHEQYF
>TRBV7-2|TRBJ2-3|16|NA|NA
TGTGCCAGCAGCTTAGGGTTGGCGGGAACCACAGATACGCAGTATTTT
CASSLGLAGTTDTQYF
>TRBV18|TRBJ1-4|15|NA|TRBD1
TGTGCCAGCTCGCCTGAGAGACAGGGCCGTGAAAAACTGTTTTTT
CASSPERQGREKLFF
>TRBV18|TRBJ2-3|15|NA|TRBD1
TGTGCCAGCTCACCCCGGGACAGGGGATTGGATACGCAGTATTTT
CASSPRDRGLDTQYF
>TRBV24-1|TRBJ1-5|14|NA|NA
TGTGCCACCAGTGATTTCACAGGTGATCAGCCCCAGCATTTT
CATSDFTGDQPQHF
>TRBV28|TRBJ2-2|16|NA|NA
TGTGCCAGCAGTTTCAAAAACGGAGCGAACACCGGGGAGCTGTTTTTT
CASSFKNGANTGELFF
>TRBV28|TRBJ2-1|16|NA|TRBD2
TGTGCCAGCAGTTTCGCGGGAGGGTATTCAGGCAATGAGCAGTTCTTC
CASSFAGGYSGNEQFF
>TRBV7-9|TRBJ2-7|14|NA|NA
TGTGCCAGCAGCCCCCCTGGGGACACCTACGAGCAGTACTTC
CASSPPGDTYEQYF